This T cell receptor beta chain was sequenced in a study of regulatory T cells in long-lasting Graves disease. Study-level information: With positive TSH receptor antibodies and over 5 years of antithyroid drugs, Graves' disease was considered persistent. General observations from the study: Results may be inaccurate due to the small sample size. Persistent disease preferred TRBV28, TRBJ1-2 and TRBJ2-5; new disease, TRBV20-1 and TRBJ2-1.

With iRepertoire HTBI primers and Arm-PCR of CDR3 regions, TCR beta libraries were built. TCRdb redid the calling of the multiplex PCR reads with MiXCR, one entry per CDR3 protein. The data contain around 510,000 distinct CDR3 sequences, around 21% of them singletons. This clonotype showed up many times. Its antigen is as yet unknown. Time point defined: persistent/refractory GD, antithyroid drugs over 5 years with positive TRAb. Following extraction of RNA from PBMCs, that RNA was used to make the TCR library. Germline V gene sequence: CDR1 SGDLS, CDR2 YYNGEE. V shed 4 bases and J shed 4 bases, with 8 bases lying between them. The CDR3 covers 13 residues.

The receptor was derived from a female donor with Graves disease. Here the sequenced sample was peripheral blood mononuclear cells (PBMCs), taken when the disease was refractory, from a patient treated with antithyroid drugs. V gene TRBV9 combines with J gene TRBJ2-2, with D perhaps matching TRBD2 (6 bases). As DNA, the CDR3 is TGTGCCAGCAGCCAAGCGGGCACCGGGGAGCTGTTTTTT. This gives the protein CASSQAGTGELFF.